This T cell receptor beta chain is from a study of shared clonotypes between healthy human individuals. Concerning this clone: Its matching antigen is unknown.

The naive CD8 population came from CD45RO-negative cells selected for CCR7, without terminally differentiated effector memory CD45RA+ cells. Only in-frame clones appear in the TCRdb table, and some are missing; sequencing was by immunoSEQ multiplex PCR. Among millions of clones listed, about 94% were seen once. Study results and caveats: Apart from blood, nothing was sampled; tissue repertoires likely differ.

Source material: naive CD8+ T cells sorted from blood. The TCR comes from a man between 18 and 35 years old in good health.

DNA for the CDR3: TGCGCCAGCAGCCAAGATAGCCTAGCGGGAGGTCGTCAAGAGACCCAGTACTTC. Protein: CASSQDSLAGGRQETQYF. This sequence joins TRBV4-1 and TRBJ2-5; 11 bases fit TRBD2. Germline lookup yields CDR1 MGHRA and CDR2 YSYEKL. CDR3 length: 18 amino acids. Germline trimming cut 0 bases from V and 2 bases from J; bases unmatched to any gene: 8.